The 8 T cell receptor beta chains in this list originate from one sample, sequenced in a study of shared clonotypes between healthy human individuals. Only in-frame clones appear in the TCRdb table, and some are missing; sequencing was by immunoSEQ multiplex PCR. The repertoire holds roughly 2,500,000 clones, with under 95% as singletons. What was sequenced was naive CD4+ T cells from PBMCs. As to subset: CD45RA+ positively selected. The receptors were sampled from a young man in good health. Some clones in this sample may be carry-over from other donors' samples.

As concerns this clone: The same CDR3 is also encoded by other DNA sequences in this sample. This chain uses TRBV9 with TRBJ2-7; TRBD1 aligns across 7 bases. The CDR3 length is 14 residues. J was trimmed by 4 bases and V by 0 bases; bases with no gene match: 4. CDR1 is SGDLS, CDR2 YYNGEE, per germline. The CDR3: CASSVGQGVYEQYF. In nucleotides, the CDR3 is TGTGCCAGCAGCGTAGGACAGGGAGTGTACGAGCAGTACTTC.

The rearrangement joins TRBV4-3 to TRBJ2-7; 8 bases align to TRBD1. The CDR3 sequence is 16 residues long. Looked up from germline, CDR1 is LGHNA and CDR2 is YSLEER. V shed 4 bases, J shed 5 bases, and the junction held 13 bases outside the gene matches. The DNA for the CDR3 is TGCGCCAGCAGCCCAGCAAGCGGACAGGGTACCCACGAGCAGTACTTC. Translating it yields CASSPASGQGTHEQYF.

The DNA for the CDR3 is TGTGCCAGTACCGACAGGGGCCCTTCAAGCTCTGGAAACACCATATATTTT. This codes for CASTDRGPSSSGNTIYF. V gene TRBV19 combines with J gene TRBJ1-3; TRBD1 agrees at 8 bases. The CDR3 extends over 17 amino acids. J gave up 0 bases and V 7 bases, and 11 bases lay outside the gene matches. CDR1 is LNHDA and CDR2 is SQIVND in the germline V gene (reference sequence).

V usage is TRBV30 and J usage is TRBJ1-3; D perhaps matches TRBD1 (5 bases). V shed 5 bases and J shed 0 bases, with 17 bases lying between them. CDR1 and CDR2 from the germline V gene are GTSNPN and SVGIG (reference sequence). CDR3 length: 16 amino acids. DNA of the CDR3: TGTGCCTGGGGAAGCCCGGGACGAAACTCTGGAAACACCATATATTTT. Its translation: CAWGSPGRNSGNTIYF.

The chain uses TRBV7-2 and TRBJ2-3, with D perhaps being TRBD1 or TRBD2 (6 bases each). This CDR3 is built from 16 residues. V was pared by 8 bases and J by 0 bases, with 18 bases between. The germline V gene has CDR1 SGHTA and CDR2 FQGNSA. Here the CDR3 reads CASGGRGGPSTDTQYF. The CDR3 DNA reads TGTGCCAGCGGGGGGCGGGGAGGACCTAGCACAGATACGCAGTATTTT.

The chain recombines TRBV4-2 with TRBJ2-5; 14 bases align to TRBD2. V shed 5 bases and J 5 bases; nucleotides not matched to a gene: 1. The CDR3 covers 14 residues. The germline gives CDR1 LGHNA, CDR2 YNFKEQ. The CDR3 nucleotides are TGTGCCAGCAGCGGGACTAGCGGGAGTGAGACCCAGTACTTC. This gives the protein CASSGTSGSETQYF.

To note about this clone: The same CDR3 arises from other DNA sequences in this sample as well. CDR3: CASSPVSGTEAFF. The CDR3 DNA reads TGTGCCAGCAGTCCAGTTTCAGGCACTGAAGCTTTCTTT. This chain uses TRBV28 with TRBJ1-1; D not resolved. The V end was cut by 5 bases, the J end by 4 bases, with 11 bases between. The germline CDR1 and CDR2 sequences are MDHEN and SYDVKM. CDR3 length: 13 amino acids.

The V gene is TRBV12-5, the J gene TRBJ2-5, with D perhaps TRBD1 (6 bases). CDR3 size: 13 residues. Trimming left V 4 bases short and J 4 bases short, with 10 bases between. Germline CDR1 LGHNT, CDR2 FRNRAP. The DNA for the CDR3 is TGTGCTAGTGGTTCACAGGGTACAGAGACCCAGTACTTC. This sequence encodes CASGSQGTETQYF. The whole variable domain, remainder taken from reference TRBV12-5 and TRBJ2-5, is DARVTQTPRHKVTEMGQEVTMRCQPILGHNTVFWYRQTMMQGLELLAYFRNRAPLDDSGMPKDRFSAEMPDATLATLKIQPSEPRDSAVYFCASGSQGTETQYFGPGTRLLVL.